The present entry profiles one T cell receptor beta chain with its context. The antigen is not known. The data were taken from a study of T cells after posttransplantation cyclophosphamide. Regarding the study as a whole: Donor-recipient repertoire similarity was low at 1-2 months, rising over year one. After PTCy, TRB diversity resembled that of CNI/methotrexate controls.

The CDR3 extends over 15 amino acids. The V gene's germline CDR1 is MGHDK and CDR2 SYGVNS. V was shortened by 5 bases and J by 8 bases, with 19 bases between the two germline ends. Data came from immunoSEQ multiplex PCR; TCRdb stores just in-frame clones and leaves some out. This sample yields under 20,000 clones, of which around 95% are seen a single time; around 0.26% belongs to the top ten. The naive gate required viable CD3+CD4+ or CD3+CD8+ cells with CCR7+CD45RA+CD45RO-CD95-CD27+CD28+ phenotype. On the day of bone marrow donation, the related graft donor provided peripheral blood. Input material: naive CD4+ T cells sorted from blood. This chain connects TRBV25-1 to TRBJ2-1, with D perhaps matching TRBD2 (5 bases). The TCR originated in a woman between 45 and 65 years old in good health and a related stem cell transplant donor. The CDR3 loop reads CASSSVSGIPHEQFF. Written as DNA, the CDR3 is TGTGCCAGCAGTAGCGTGTCCGGGATCCCGCATGAGCAGTTCTTC.